This T cell receptor beta chain is drawn from a study of regulatory T cells in long-lasting Graves disease (dated by TCRdb to the early 2020s). A note on the overall study: Newly diagnosed Graves' disease patients had taken antithyroid drugs for less than 3 months. Peripheral blood TCR sequencing and RNA sequencing compared persistent Graves' disease patients with newly diagnosed Graves' disease patients. The study was registered as a clinical trial and conducted in China. A total of about 33 samples were covered by TCR sequencing, comprising approximately 13 persistent and 20 newly diagnosed Graves' disease patients.

Sequences LNHDA (CDR1) and SQIVND (CDR2) are obtained from the germline V gene (reference sequence). The CDR3 holds 14 amino acids from the cysteine to the phenylalanine. The kept DNA is CDR3 alone, 42 bases in frame from the first base. At the junction V is shortened by 8 bases and J by 0 bases; bases outside the gene matches: 4. Sample time point, as interpreted from the label and publication: newly diagnosed GD, antithyroid drugs for less than 3 months. For both TCR sequencing and RNA sequencing, RNA was extracted from PBMCs using TRIzol. The diagnosis of Graves' disease was made according to American Thyroid Association guidelines. Patients were recruited from an endocrinology department in Xi'an, China. Each patient gave approximately 10 milliliters of peripheral blood, collected in an EDTA anticoagulant tube. PBMCs were isolated by Ficoll Paque Plus density gradient separation without further T cell sorting. An Agilent 2100 Bioanalyzer and agarose gel were used to assess RNA quality, and a NanoDrop 2000 was used to measure RNA concentration.

As regards this clonotype: This clone's antigen is unknown. No clone much larger than this one lies a single base away; base qualities are absent.

The library was made by multiplex PCR. Sequencing was carried out with an Illumina HiSeq 4000. To build TCR beta libraries, CDR3 regions were amplified by Arm-PCR using iRepertoire HTBI primers. Gel purification was performed on PCR products prior to sequencing. As for how the authors treated the data: Gene usage analysis of CDR3 amino acid clonotypes used the approximately 62 TRBV and about 13 TRBJ segments found across samples. COPE and FqMerger were used to merge the filtered high-quality paired reads into contigs. BLAST was used to align contigs to the IMGT TRBV, TRBD and TRBJ reference genes, and CDR3 was defined following IMGT. Highly expanded clones were defined as clonotypes with a frequency above 0.1%. Shannon entropy was used to measure repertoire diversity, and the Gini coefficient was used to measure V-J evenness. A clonotype was considered public if more than one individual shared it. TCRdb reanalyzed the raw reads on its own, using fastp at Q25 for trimming and MiXCR for clone calling, and kept in-frame beta chains. Identical CDR3 proteins give one entry, which carries the most common genes and DNA. For this entry, the V and J calls and clone size follow TCRdb and not the study's own pipeline. The sample table shows around 320,000 distinct CDR3 sequences, and around 17% are seen once. The top ten clonotypes cover approximately 30% of the sample.

The research as a whole found: A larger number of public clonotypes was shared among persistent patients (over 2,500) than among newly diagnosed patients (around 880). Persistent disease showed preferential use of TRBV28, TRBJ1-2 and TRBJ2-5, whereas newly diagnosed disease favored TRBV20-1 and TRBJ2-1. Only the TCR beta chain was sequenced and analyzed. Compared with newly diagnosed patients, patients with persistent Graves' disease had lower TCR Shannon entropy and fewer highly expanded clones, which suggests clonal expansion. The study examined only peripheral blood because the primary lesion, thyroid tissue, could not be accessed. The authors noted that the small sample size was a limitation that may lower accuracy.

These same data were also listed under a study on T cells in Graves' hyperthyroidism and ophthalmopathy. Drawing on the second study: Stable Graves' hyperthyroidism was defined as no progression to ophthalmopathy during 18 months of follow-up. The hyperthyroidism patients were between 18 and 65 years old and newly diagnosed, with a disease duration of less than 2 months. Exclusion was applied to patients with uncontrolled infections, other autoimmune diseases, pregnancy or lactation. Clinical symptoms, serum thyroxine and TRAb, thyroid ultrasound, and orbital computed tomography formed the basis for the diagnoses. A first-round RT-PCR of the TCR CDR3 used the HTBI primer set with the Qiagen OneStep RT-PCR kit. Most expanded thyroid clonotypes (frequency above 0.001) were also detected in blood, suggesting blood repertoires may reflect thyroid immune responses. A 13 V-J signature model separated ophthalmopathy from stable hyperthyroidism, with roughly 88% sensitivity and about 81% specificity in cross-validation and 80%/75% in testing. In validation, progression to ophthalmopathy was predicted by the model with 70% to 71% sensitivity and 72.22% specificity, a median of approximately 6.5 months before onset. To identify distinguishing TCR V-J signatures, a discovery cohort of about 100 patients was used, comprising 40 to 45 with Graves' ophthalmopathy and approximately 58 with stable Graves' hyperthyroidism. Prospective prediction of ophthalmopathy was tested in an independent validation cohort consisting of 18 to 20 hyperthyroidism patients and 15 or so patients who later progressed to ophthalmopathy. The 100 or so discovery patients were randomly split 7:3 into training and test sets. The study also compared thyroid tissue and blood T-cell repertoires from about six Graves' hyperthyroidism patients. After sampling, hyperthyroidism patients received methimazole starting at 30 mg daily, and ophthalmopathy patients received high-dose intravenous methylprednisolone. Libraries were constructed in a second round of multiplex PCR, after which size selection and purification were carried out. Paired-end sequencing of the libraries was performed with 100 bp reads on an Illumina HiSeq2000. SOAPnuke was used to process the raw data, with reads discarded if the reads contained adapters or uncalled bases, had a mean Phred below 15, or lacked an exact constant-primer or identifier match. COPE v1.2.5 was used to merge the high-quality paired reads, and each unique nucleotide sequence was defined as a clonotype. MiTCR v1.1 was used to align the clonotypes against IMGT TRBV, TRBD and TRBJ reference segments. Analysis was restricted to V-J combinations with a frequency above 0.0001, which covered about 99% of repertoires. A TCS score was defined as the ratio of F50 (clonal expansion) to E x V (chaos), with BLOSUM62-based TCRdist applied between CDR3 peptides within each V-J. Welch's t-statistics and random forest reduced fewer than 600 V-J features to 13, which were used in a naive Bayes classifier (R e1071). Sample size was not statistically predetermined, and blinding of investigators to group allocation was not performed. TCR Vbeta CDR3 sequencing of 120 to 150 peripheral blood samples (43 ophthalmopathy, about 75 hyperthyroidism and roughly 17 progressor patients) is reported in the paper.

The TCR comes from a man aged 35 to 55 with Graves disease. Donor details come from another sample of the same person, matched by shared clones. The specimen comprised peripheral blood mononuclear cells (PBMCs), sampled at new diagnosis, from a patient treated with antithyroid drugs. The rearranged chain carries TRBV19 and TRBJ1-3; 7 central bases correspond to TRBD1. The DNA sequence is as follows: TGTGCCAGTTCGGACAGGCGCTCTGGAAACACCATATATTTT. Translation gives CASSDRRSGNTIYF.